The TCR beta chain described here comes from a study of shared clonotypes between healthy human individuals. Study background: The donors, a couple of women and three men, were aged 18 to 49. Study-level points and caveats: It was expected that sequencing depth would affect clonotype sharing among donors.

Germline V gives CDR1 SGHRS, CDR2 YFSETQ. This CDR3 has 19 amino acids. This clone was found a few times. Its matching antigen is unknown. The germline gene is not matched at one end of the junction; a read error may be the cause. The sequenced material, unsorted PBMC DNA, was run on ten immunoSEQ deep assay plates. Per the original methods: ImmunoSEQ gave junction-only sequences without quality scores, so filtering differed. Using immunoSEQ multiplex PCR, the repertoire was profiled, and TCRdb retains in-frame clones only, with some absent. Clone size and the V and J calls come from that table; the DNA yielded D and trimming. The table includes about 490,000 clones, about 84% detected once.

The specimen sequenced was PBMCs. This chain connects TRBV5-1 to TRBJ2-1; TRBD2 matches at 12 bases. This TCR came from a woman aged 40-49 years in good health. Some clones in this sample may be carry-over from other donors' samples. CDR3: CASSIRTSGTLGTYDEQFF. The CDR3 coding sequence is TGCGCCAGCAGTATCAGGACTAGCGGGACTCTAGGGACCTACGATGAGCAGTTCTTC.